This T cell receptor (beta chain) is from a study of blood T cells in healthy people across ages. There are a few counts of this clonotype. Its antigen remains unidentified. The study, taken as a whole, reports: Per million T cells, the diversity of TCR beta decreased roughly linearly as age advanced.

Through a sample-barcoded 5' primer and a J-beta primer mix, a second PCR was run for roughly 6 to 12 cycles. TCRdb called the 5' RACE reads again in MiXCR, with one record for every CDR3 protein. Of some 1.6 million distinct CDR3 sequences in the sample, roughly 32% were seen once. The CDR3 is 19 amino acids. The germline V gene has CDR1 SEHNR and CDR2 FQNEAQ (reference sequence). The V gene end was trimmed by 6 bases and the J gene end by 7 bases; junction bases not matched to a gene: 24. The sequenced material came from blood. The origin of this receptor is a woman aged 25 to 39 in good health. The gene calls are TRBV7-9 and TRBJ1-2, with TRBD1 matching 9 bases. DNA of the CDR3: TGTGCCAGCAGTCGAGGCATGTTACAGGGGGCGCCGGTGGCCGCTGGCTACACCTTC. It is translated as CASSRGMLQGAPVAAGYTF.